This entry features one T cell receptor beta chain sequence. Its specificity is not known. This specimen belongs to a study of Ad26.COV2.S vaccination and SARS-CoV-2 variants. Study information: Ad26.COV2.S was injected intramuscularly once or twice, 56 days apart. Regarding the study as a whole: Placebo recipients trailed vaccine recipients in spike-specific TCR breadth. It was found that vaccine and placebo recipients had similar non-spike TCR breadth.

Specified treatment: roughly 19 received Ad26.COV2.S at low or high dose, single or two shots; 5 received placebo; per-sample allocation not given. At day 63 after the first vaccine or placebo injection, samples were drawn. Built on an Ad26 vector, the vaccine expressed Wuhan-strain SARS-CoV-2 spike. Some clones are missing from TCRdb's copy, which holds only in-frame ones; the method was immunoSEQ multiplex PCR. Of 350,000 to 400,000 clones listed, approximately 89% are singletons. The specimen was peripheral blood, collected in a trial of Ad26.COV2.S vaccine versus placebo. The TCR originated in a person aged 18-60 years who received the Ad26.COV2.S COVID-19 vaccine or a placebo.

The CDR3 bases are TGTGCCAGCTCACCAGGAGTTCTGGATACGCAGTATTTT. Encoded protein: CASSPGVLDTQYF. This chain links TRBV18 with TRBJ2-3; no firm D call. This CDR3 comprises 13 residues. Trimming cost V 2 bases and J 6 bases, with 9 bases left between them. Germline CDR1 is KGHSH and CDR2 is LQKENI.